The clone carrying this TCR beta chain was recorded only once. Its matching antigen is unknown. The germline V gene encodes CDR1 SGHAT and CDR2 FQNNGV. V was clipped by 11 bases and J by 5 bases; unmatched bases: 12. CDR3 size: 14 residues. This sample was included in a study of tumor-infiltrating lymphocytes in primary liver carcinoma. Overall study context: Subjects consisted of male and female patients aged 30 to 69 years. Notes on the study in general: Pairs of tumor regions overlapped more than tumor-adjacent and tumor-blood pairs did.

Using a constant-region primer together with ProtoScript II reverse transcriptase, TCR beta cDNA was made from approximately 0.55 ug of total RNA. For TCR beta, libraries were produced by three nested multiplex PCR rounds using slightly modified ARM-PCR. In the first two PCR rounds, TRBV1-TRBV30 forward primers were paired with a C-beta reverse primer, and each round lasted approximately 10 cycles. MiXCR was run by TCRdb on the multiplex PCR reads, yielding one entry per CDR3 protein. The repertoire includes more than 150,000 distinct CDR3 sequences, 60% of them detected once, and 72% sits in the top ten. The authors took blood RNA from unsorted whole blood and also extracted germline DNA.

The clonotype originates from a man aged 35 to 55 with primary liver carcinoma and hepatitis B virus infection. The sequencing sample was made of peripheral blood. The gene calls are TRBV11-2 and TRBJ2-7, with TRBD2 matching over 10 bases. This chain's CDR3 is CAGIPSGSRNEQYF. CDR3 in DNA: TGTGCCGGCATTCCTAGCGGGAGTAGGAACGAGCAGTACTTC.